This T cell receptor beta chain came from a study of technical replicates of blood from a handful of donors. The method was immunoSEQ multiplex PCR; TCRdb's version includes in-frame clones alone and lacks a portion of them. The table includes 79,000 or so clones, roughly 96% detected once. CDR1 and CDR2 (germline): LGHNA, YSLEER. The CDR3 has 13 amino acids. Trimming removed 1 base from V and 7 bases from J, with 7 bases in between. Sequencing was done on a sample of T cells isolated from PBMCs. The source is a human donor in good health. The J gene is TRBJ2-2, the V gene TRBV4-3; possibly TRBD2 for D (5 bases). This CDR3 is CASSQGGFGELFF. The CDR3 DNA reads TGCGCCAGCAGCCAAGGAGGGTTCGGGGAGCTGTTTTTT.